This TCR beta chain was documented in a study of blood T cell repertoires in COVID-19. Background on the study: Sites across the United States, Italy and Spain contributed samples from acute and convalescent COVID-19.

Original methodology: Amplification with reference gene primers provided the estimates of nucleated cell counts. Produced via immunoSEQ multiplex PCR; TCRdb's table is partial and in-frame only. V, J and clone size are taken as reported in that table, and D and trimming were inferred from the DNA itself. This table holds about 260,000 clones, roughly 88% found once. V lost 1 base and J lost 12; bases outside the gene matches: 8. Germline V gene lookup returns CDR1 LGHDT and CDR2 YNNKEL (reference sequence). The CDR3 contains 13 residues. The chain recombines TRBV3-1 (or the pseudogene TRBV3-2) with TRBJ2-7; 8 bases match TRBD2. What was sequenced was peripheral blood. This clonotype was sampled from a human donor in a cohort sampled during active COVID-19. In DNA, the CDR3 is TGTGCCAGCAGCCAAGCGGGAGGGTCTACCTCGTACTTC. This translates into CASSQAGGSTSYF.